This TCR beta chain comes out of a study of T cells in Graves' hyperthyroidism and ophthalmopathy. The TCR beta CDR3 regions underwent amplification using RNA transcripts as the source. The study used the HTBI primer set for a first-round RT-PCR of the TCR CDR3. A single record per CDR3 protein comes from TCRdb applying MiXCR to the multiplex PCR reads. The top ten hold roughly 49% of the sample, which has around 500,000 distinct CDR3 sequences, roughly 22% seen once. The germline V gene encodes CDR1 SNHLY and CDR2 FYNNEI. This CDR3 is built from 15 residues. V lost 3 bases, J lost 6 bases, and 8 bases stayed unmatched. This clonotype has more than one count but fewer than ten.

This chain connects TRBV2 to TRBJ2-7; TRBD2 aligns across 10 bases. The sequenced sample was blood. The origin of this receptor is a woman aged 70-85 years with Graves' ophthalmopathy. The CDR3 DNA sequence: TGTGCCAGCAGTGACCTGCTAGCGGGAGTATCCGAGCAGTACTTC. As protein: CASSDLLAGVSEQYF.